This entry describes one T cell receptor beta chain. The data were obtained in a study of blood T cell repertoires in COVID-19. Study context: PBMCs, B-cell-depleted T cells, or T cells were the source of the cDNA or gDNA that made up the material.

Assay used: immunoSEQ multiplex PCR; TCRdb lists only in-frame clones, some missing. The data contain 250,000 or so clones, 80% to 90% of them singletons. Participant-reported clinical history was the basis for cohort assignment. The V gene end was trimmed by 5 bases and the J gene end by 3 bases; junction bases not matched to a gene: 11. The CDR3 covers 16 residues. The germline V gene encodes CDR1 SEHNR and CDR2 FQNEAQ (reference sequence). Material: PBMCs or T cells enriched from blood (not recorded which). The chain carries TRBV7-9 and TRBJ2-3, with 7 bases identical to TRBD2. This clonotype originated in a woman aged 50 to 60 who had recovered from COVID-19. This chain's CDR3 is CASSPTGGSVTDTQYF. The CDR3 nucleotides read TGTGCCAGCAGCCCCACAGGCGGGAGTGTTACAGATACGCAGTATTTT.